Following are 9 T cell receptor beta chains from one sample sequenced in a study of Graves' ophthalmopathy and Graves' hyperthyroidism. TCR beta CDR3 amplification used RNA transcripts. HTBI-primed RT-PCR formed the first round, and a multiplex PCR formed the second. TCRdb itself ran the multiplex PCR reads through MiXCR, one entry per CDR3 protein. In the table there are 660,000 or so distinct CDR3 sequences, about two fifths of which are singletons. The sample taken for sequencing was peripheral blood. These receptors all stem from an adult man with Graves' ophthalmopathy.

V gene TRBV19 combines with J gene TRBJ1-2, with TRBD1 matching 7 bases. Germline loops: CDR1 LNHDA, CDR2 SQIVND (reference sequence). The CDR3 is 15 amino acids. V was pared by 3 bases and J by 4 bases, with 8 bases of the junction left unmatched. Here the CDR3 reads CASSIRQGSPYGYTF. As DNA, the CDR3 is TGTGCCAGTAGTATCCGACAGGGCTCACCCTATGGCTACACCTTC.

The chain employs TRBV10-3 and TRBJ1-2; D is possibly TRBD1 (6 bases). Trimming left V 6 bases short and J 6 bases short, with 11 bases between. Germline V gene data show CDR1 as ENHRY and CDR2 as SYGVKD. CDR3 length equals 12 residues. The CDR3 nucleotides are TGTGCCATCAGGACAGGCAGCAATGGCTACACCTTC. Translation: CAIRTGSNGYTF.

This clonotype has more than one count but fewer than ten. The chain couples TRBV12-5 to TRBJ1-4, with no clear D. The CDR3 sequence is 16 residues long. Germline CDR1 LGHNT, CDR2 FRNRAP. V lost 3 bases and J 5 bases, leaving 16 bases between the germline ends. CDR3 sequence (DNA): TGTGCTAGTGGTTTTGGAAGGGTAGAAGGGAATGAAAAACTGTTTTTT. As protein: CASGFGRVEGNEKLFF.

The sample holds a few counts of this clonotype. The rearrangement uses TRBV20-1 and TRBJ2-7, with D possibly being TRBD1 (5 bases). Germline CDR1 and CDR2: DFQATT and SNEGSKA (reference sequence). The V gene lost 0 bases and the J gene lost 1 base, with 16 bases spanning the gap. The CDR3 totals 16 residues. The DNA for the CDR3 is TGCAGTGCTAGAGACCCTCGACGACAGCTGTCCTACGAGCAGTACTTC. Translating gives CSARDPRRQLSYEQYF.

This clonotype was found many times. The J gene is TRBJ2-7, the V gene TRBV9; TRBD1 might be the D (6 bases). The germline V and J ends were trimmed by 4 bases and 2 bases, with 16 bases remaining between them. Germline assignment: CDR1 SGDLS and CDR2 YYNGEE. This CDR3 contains 15 residues. For the CDR3, the DNA is TGTGCCAGCAGCCCCCGGGACACCCCGGCCTACGAGCAGTACTTC. The encoded protein is CASSPRDTPAYEQYF.

This clonotype showed up just once. Given a much more abundant clone one base away, this may be a read error. V and J are TRBV2 and TRBJ2-7; possibly TRBD1 or TRBD2 for D (5 bases each). This CDR3 contains 15 residues. Per the germline V gene, CDR1 is SNHLY and CDR2 is FYNNEI. In DNA, the CDR3 is TGTGCCAGCAGTGTAGGGACCCCAAGCTCCTACGAGCAGTGCTTC. Translating it yields CASSVGTPSSYEQCF.

This clonotype was picked up many times. The chain joins TRBV7-8 to TRBJ1-5; D is unclear. The CDR3 extends over 15 amino acids. The V gene lost 5 bases and the J gene lost 2 bases, with 13 bases spanning the gap. Germline values: CDR1 SGHVS, CDR2 FQNEAQ. Here the CDR3 DNA reads TGTGCCAGCAGCCAAGAGGCAAGGGGCAATCAGCCCCAGCATTTT. Protein: CASSQEARGNQPQHF.

The chain carries TRBV10-3 and TRBJ2-7; maybe TRBD2 (8 bases). This CDR3 is 15 amino acids long. Germline V CDR1 and CDR2: ENHRY, SYGVKD. V dropped 5 bases and J dropped 0 bases, with 14 bases sitting between them. CDR3 protein: CAISYGGDSSYEQYF. The CDR3 DNA sequence: TGTGCCATCAGTTACGGGGGGGACAGCTCCTACGAGCAGTACTTC.

This clonotype was observed a few times. The chain uses TRBV5-1 and TRBJ2-7; 9 bases line up with TRBD1. Germline V lookup: CDR1 SGHRS, CDR2 YFSETQ. The V gene end was trimmed by 0 bases and the J gene end by 7 bases; junction bases not matched to a gene: 8. This CDR3 has 15 residues. The CDR3, as DNA: TGCGCCAGCAGCTTGGCCACAGGGGGCGCGGGTGAGCAGTACTTC. It is translated as CASSLATGGAGEQYF.